This record concerns one T cell receptor (beta chain) sequence. Its antigen is undetermined. The data belong to a study of cytomegalovirus exposure and HLA in healthy donors. Study outcomes and limitations: In vitro testing confirmed a few CMV-associated chains as specific for CMV antigens.

After removal of 0 bases from V and 6 bases from J, the junction contained 6 bases not matched to a gene. This CDR3 is built from 15 residues. Germline-derived CDR1 and CDR2 are SGHTS and YDEGEE. With 60 Vbeta and 13 Jbeta primers, the PCR was carried out. Profiling relied on immunoSEQ multiplex PCR, and the TCRdb table lists in-frame clones only, not all of them. Of over 90,000 clones listed, approximately 73% are singletons. Material for sequencing was PBMCs. This receptor was taken from a woman aged 18-35 years in good health and CMV-seropositive. The chain joins TRBV5-8 to TRBJ1-1; 9 positions agree with TRBD1. The CDR3 loop reads CASSLEGQGMAEAFF. The DNA for the CDR3 is TGTGCCAGCAGCTTGGAGGGACAGGGTATGGCTGAAGCTTTCTTT.